The clone carrying this T cell receptor beta chain was counted between two and nine times. Antigen: not known. This sample was included in a study of shared clonotypes between healthy human individuals. Study in general: Donor composition was a couple of women and three men, aged 18 to 49. Points from the study as a whole: Limitation of the genetic and exposure-history diversity represented came from the few donors.

Here immunoSEQ multiplex PCR was the method, and the copy in TCRdb shows in-frame clones only, minus some. The sample records about 1.1 million clones, roughly 77% being singletons. Trimming took 5 bases from V and 3 from J; bases not matched to a gene: 8. The germline V gene has CDR1 SGHVS and CDR2 FQNEAQ. The CDR3 is made up of 15 amino acids. The chain carries TRBV7-8 and TRBJ2-3, with TRBD2 matching over 7 bases. The sample was memory CD4+ T cells from PBMCs. Noted subset: CD45RA-negative fraction. The receptor was isolated from a man aged 18 to 35 in good health. Some clones in this sample may be carry-over from other donors' samples. CDR3 in DNA: TGTGCCAGCAGCCGGCGGGCGGGAGCGACAGATACGCAGTATTTT. Residues: CASSRRAGATDTQYF. Supplemented by reference TRBV7-8 and TRBJ2-3, the full variable domain reads GAGVSQSPRYKVAKRGQDVALRCDPISGHVSLFWYQQALGQGPEFLTYFQNEAQLDKSGLPSDRFFAERPEGSVSTLKIQRTQQEDSAVYLCASSRRAGATDTQYFGPGTRLTVL.